This TCR beta chain derives from a study of cytomegalovirus exposure and HLA in healthy donors. With 60 Vbeta and 13 Jbeta primers, the PCR was carried out. Assay used: immunoSEQ multiplex PCR; TCRdb lists only in-frame clones, some missing. The sample has 130,000 to 150,000 clones, about 80% seen once; the top ten hold 2% to 2.5%. The CDR3 is made up of 15 amino acids. The germline gives CDR1 SGHRS, CDR2 YFSETQ. V lost 0 bases and J 5 bases, leaving 12 bases between the germline ends. This rearrangement joins TRBV5-1 to TRBJ2-1; possible D gene TRBD2, 5 bases. Sequenced material: PBMCs. This receptor was taken from a young man in good health and CMV-seronegative. CDR3 nucleotide sequence: TGCGCCAGCAGCTTGGGGGTCCCGGGAAACAATGAGCAGTTCTTC. It encodes CASSLGVPGNNEQFF.